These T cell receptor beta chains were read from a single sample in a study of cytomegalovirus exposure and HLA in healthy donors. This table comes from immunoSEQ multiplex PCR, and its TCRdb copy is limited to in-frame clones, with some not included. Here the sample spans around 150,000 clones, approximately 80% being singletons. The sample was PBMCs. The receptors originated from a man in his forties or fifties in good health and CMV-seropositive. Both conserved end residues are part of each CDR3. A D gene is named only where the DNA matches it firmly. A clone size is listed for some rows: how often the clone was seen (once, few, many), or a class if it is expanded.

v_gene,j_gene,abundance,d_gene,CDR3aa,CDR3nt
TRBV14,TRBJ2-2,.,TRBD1,CASSRRQGIMGGELFF,TGTGCCAGCAGCCGAAGACAGGGGATAATGGGCGGGGAGCTGTTTTTT
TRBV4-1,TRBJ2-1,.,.,CASSQSGTNYNEQFF,TGCGCCAGCAGCCAATCCGGGACAAACTACAATGAGCAGTTCTTC
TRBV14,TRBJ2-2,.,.,CASSPPRGTGELFF,TGTGCCAGCAGCCCGCCACGGGGCACCGGGGAGCTGTTTTTT
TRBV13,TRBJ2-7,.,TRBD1,CASSFGTGDSYEQYF,TGTGCCAGCAGCTTCGGGACAGGGGATTCCTACGAGCAGTACTTC
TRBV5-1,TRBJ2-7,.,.,CASSLGSGGYEQYF,TGCGCCAGCAGCTTGGGTAGTGGAGGCTACGAGCAGTACTTC
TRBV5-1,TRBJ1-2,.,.,CASSLASGDGYTF,TGCGCCAGCAGCTTGGCTTCAGGGGATGGCTACACCTTC
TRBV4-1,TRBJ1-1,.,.,CASSHPISRDTEAFF,TGCGCCAGCAGCCACCCAATCTCCCGGGACACTGAAGCTTTCTTT
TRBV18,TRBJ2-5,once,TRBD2,CASSPPSGRTKETQYF,TGTGCCAGCTCACCGCCTAGCGGGAGAACCAAAGAGACCCAGTACTTC
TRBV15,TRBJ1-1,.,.,CATSRDWKGAEAFF,TGTGCCACCAGCAGAGATTGGAAGGGGGCTGAAGCTTTCTTT
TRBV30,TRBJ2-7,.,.,CAWSERTAAEQYF,TGTGCCTGGAGTGAACGGACAGCCGCCGAGCAGTACTTC
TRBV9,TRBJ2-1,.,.,CASSLQFGTINEQFF,TGTGCCAGCAGCCTCCAGTTTGGGACAATAAATGAGCAGTTCTTC
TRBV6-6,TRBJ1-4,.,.,CASSSGQLASNEKLFF,TGTGCCAGCAGTTCCGGACAGTTAGCCTCTAATGAAAAACTGTTTTTT
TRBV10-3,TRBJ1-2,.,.,CAIRLSGYGYTF,TGTGCCATCAGGCTTTCCGGCTATGGCTACACCTTC
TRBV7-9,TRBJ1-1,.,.,CASSLGVGAGNTEAFF,TGTGCCAGCAGCTTAGGAGTGGGTGCGGGGAACACTGAAGCTTTCTTT
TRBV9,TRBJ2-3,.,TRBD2,CASSVGASGGTDTQYF,TGTGCCAGCAGCGTAGGGGCTAGCGGGGGGACAGATACGCAGTATTTT
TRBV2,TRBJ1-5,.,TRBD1,CASSEPRGQGSSQPQHF,TGTGCCAGCAGTGAACCTCGGGGACAGGGATCCAGTCAGCCCCAGCATTTT
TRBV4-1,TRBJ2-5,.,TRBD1,CASSYGTGGMGETQYF,TGCGCCAGCAGCTACGGGACAGGGGGCATGGGAGAGACCCAGTACTTC
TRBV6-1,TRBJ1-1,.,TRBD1,CASSESGERGLMNTEAFF,TGTGCCAGCAGTGAATCGGGGGAAAGGGGGCTCATGAACACTGAAGCTTTCTTT
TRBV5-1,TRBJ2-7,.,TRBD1,CASSLGQGENEQYF,TGCGCCAGCAGCTTGGGACAGGGTGAGAACGAGCAGTACTTC
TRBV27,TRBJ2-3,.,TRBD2,CASSLVGRVGTDTQYF,TGTGCCAGCAGTTTAGTCGGGAGGGTGGGCACAGATACGCAGTATTTT
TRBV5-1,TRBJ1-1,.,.,CASSPGHGNTEAFF,TGCGCCAGCAGCCCGGGACACGGGAACACTGAAGCTTTCTTT
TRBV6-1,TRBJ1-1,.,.,CASPNEGNTEAFF,TGTGCCAGCCCTAATGAGGGAAACACTGAAGCTTTCTTT
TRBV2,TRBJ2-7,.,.,CASSGESGGGEQYF,TGTGCCAGCAGTGGGGAGTCAGGGGGAGGCGAGCAGTACTTC
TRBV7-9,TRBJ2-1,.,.,CASSSRSNYNEQFF,TGTGCCAGCAGCAGCCGGTCGAACTACAATGAGCAGTTCTTC
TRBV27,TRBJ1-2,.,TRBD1,CASSRDRGLLGGYTF,TGTGCCAGCAGTCGGGACAGGGGGCTCTTAGGCGGCTACACCTTC
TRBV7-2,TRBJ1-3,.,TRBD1,CASSYRGRGGEAGNTIYF,TGTGCCAGCAGCTACAGGGGGCGCGGGGGAGAGGCTGGAAACACCATATATTTT
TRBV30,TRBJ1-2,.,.,CAWRPDSNYGYTF,TGTGCCTGGAGGCCAGACAGTAACTATGGCTACACCTTC
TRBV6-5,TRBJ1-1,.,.,CASSYVGGNTEAFF,TGTGCCAGCAGTTACGTGGGGGGGAACACTGAAGCTTTCTTT
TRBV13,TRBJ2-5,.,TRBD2,CASSWGLAGKETQYF,TGTGCCAGCAGCTGGGGACTAGCGGGGAAAGAGACCCAGTACTTC
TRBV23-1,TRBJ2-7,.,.,CASSHPDTRALYEQYF,TGCGCCAGCAGTCATCCGGACACCAGGGCTCTCTACGAGCAGTACTTC
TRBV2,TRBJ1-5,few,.,CASSEARTALGRPQHF,TGTGCCAGCAGTGAAGCGAGGACAGCCTTAGGTCGGCCCCAGCATTTT
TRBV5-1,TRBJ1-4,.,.,CASRDSMNEKLFF,TGCGCCAGCAGGGACAGCATGAATGAAAAACTGTTTTTT
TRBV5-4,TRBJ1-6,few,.,CASTHEYNSPLHF,TGTGCCAGCACCCATGAGTATAATTCACCCCTCCACTTT
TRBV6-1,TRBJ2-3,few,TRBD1,CASRGQDPVDTQYF,TGTGCCAGCAGAGGACAGGATCCTGTAGATACGCAGTATTTT
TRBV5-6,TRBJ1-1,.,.,CASSIGGDMNTEAFF,TGTGCCAGCAGCATAGGAGGAGATATGAACACTGAAGCTTTCTTT
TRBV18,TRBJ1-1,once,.,CASSPDREAFF,TGTGCCAGCTCACCAGACAGGGAAGCTTTCTTT